This TCR beta chain was sequenced for a study of blood T cell repertoires in COVID-19. Study information: Acute and convalescent COVID-19 samples came from the United States, Italy and Spain. PBMCs, B-cell-depleted T cells, or T cells provided the cDNA or gDNA that made up the material.

In the source study's methods: The authors estimated nucleated cell counts from reference gene primer amplification. Measured with immunoSEQ multiplex PCR; TCRdb has only the in-frame clones, and not every one. V, J and clone size derive from that table, while D and trimming were established from the DNA sequence. This table has approximately 110,000 clones, 70% to 90% appearing once. The clonotype originates from a man aged 35-49 years with acute or convalescent COVID-19. The sequenced material came from peripheral blood.

The DNA of the CDR3 is TGTGCCAGCAGCCAATTCCGACGGGTCTCTGGAAACACCATATATTTT. Residues: CASSQFRRVSGNTIYF. The rearrangement links TRBV3-1 (or the pseudogene TRBV3-2) to TRBJ1-3, with no clear D. CDR3 size: 16 residues. V dropped 2 bases and J dropped 0 bases, with 11 bases sitting between them. CDR1 and CDR2 from the germline V gene are LGHDT and YNNKEL (reference sequence).